The text below deals with one TCR beta chain. The trim removed 0 bases at V and 8 bases at J, leaving 10 bases unmatched. This CDR3 has 15 residues. From germline, CDR1 is SGHDT and CDR2 YYEEEE. These data originate in a study of blood T cell repertoires in COVID-19. Study overall: Specimens from acute and convalescent COVID-19 originated in the United States, Italy and Spain.

Repertoires were generated with immunoSEQ multiplex PCR, while TCRdb's copy carries only in-frame clones and drops some. Here the sample spans around 100,000 clones, 82% being singletons. This sequence originates from a man aged 65-85 years with acute or convalescent COVID-19. The sample consisted of peripheral blood. The J gene is TRBJ1-2, the V gene TRBV5-6, with 7 bases that match TRBD1. CDR3 sequence (DNA): TGTGCCAGCAGCTTGGGAGGTAACAGGGGAGGCGGCTACACCTTC. This encodes CASSLGGNRGGGYTF.